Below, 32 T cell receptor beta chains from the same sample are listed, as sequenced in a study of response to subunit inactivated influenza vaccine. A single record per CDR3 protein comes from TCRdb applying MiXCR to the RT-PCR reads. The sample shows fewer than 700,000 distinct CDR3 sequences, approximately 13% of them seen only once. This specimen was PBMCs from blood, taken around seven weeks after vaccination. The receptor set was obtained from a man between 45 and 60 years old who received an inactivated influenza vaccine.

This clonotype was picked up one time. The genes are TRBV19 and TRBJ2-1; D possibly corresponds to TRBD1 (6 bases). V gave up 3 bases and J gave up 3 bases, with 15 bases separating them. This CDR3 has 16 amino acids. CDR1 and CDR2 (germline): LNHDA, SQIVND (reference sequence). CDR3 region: CASSISTGWDYNEQFF. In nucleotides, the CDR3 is TGTGCCAGTAGTATTTCAACAGGGTGGGACTACAATGAGCAGTTCTTC.

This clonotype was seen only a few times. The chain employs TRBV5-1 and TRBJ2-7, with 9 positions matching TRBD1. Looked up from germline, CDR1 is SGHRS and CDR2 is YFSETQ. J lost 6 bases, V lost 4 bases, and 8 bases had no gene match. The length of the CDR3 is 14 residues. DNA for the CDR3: TGCGCCAGCAGCCGATATACAGGGGGCCGCGAGCAGTACTTC. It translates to CASSRYTGGREQYF.

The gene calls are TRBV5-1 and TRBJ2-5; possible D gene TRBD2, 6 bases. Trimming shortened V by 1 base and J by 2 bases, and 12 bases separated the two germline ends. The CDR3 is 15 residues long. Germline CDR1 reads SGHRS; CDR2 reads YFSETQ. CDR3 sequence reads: CASSLIPGEQETQYF. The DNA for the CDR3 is TGCGCCAGCAGCTTGATCCCGGGGGAGCAAGAGACCCAGTACTTC.

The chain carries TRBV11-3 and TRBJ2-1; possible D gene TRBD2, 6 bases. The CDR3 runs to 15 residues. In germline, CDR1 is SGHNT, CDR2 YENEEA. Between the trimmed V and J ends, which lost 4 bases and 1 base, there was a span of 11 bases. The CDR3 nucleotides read TGTGCCAGCAGCTCACCGGGAGTATCCTACAATGAGCAGTTCTTC. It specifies CASSSPGVSYNEQFF.

In DNA form, the CDR3 reads TGTGCCAGTAGCCGGGCCGGGTGGGAATGGACCCAGCATTTT. It is translated as CASSRAGWEWTQHF. The V gene is TRBV19, the J gene TRBJ1-5; D ambiguous. Trimming stripped 6 bases from V and 11 bases from J, with 20 bases between. The CDR3 consists of 14 residues. Looked up from germline, CDR1 is LNHDA and CDR2 is SQIVND (reference sequence).

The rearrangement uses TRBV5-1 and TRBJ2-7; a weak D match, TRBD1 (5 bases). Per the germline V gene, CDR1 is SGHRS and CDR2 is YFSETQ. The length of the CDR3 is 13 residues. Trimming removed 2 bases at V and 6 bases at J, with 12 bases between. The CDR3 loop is CASSFGRGGEQYF. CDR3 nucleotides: TGCGCCAGCAGCTTCGGAAGGGGTGGCGAGCAGTACTTC.

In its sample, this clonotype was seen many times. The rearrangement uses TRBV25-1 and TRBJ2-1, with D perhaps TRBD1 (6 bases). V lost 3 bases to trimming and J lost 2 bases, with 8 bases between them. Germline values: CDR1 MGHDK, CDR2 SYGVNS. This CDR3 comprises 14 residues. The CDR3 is CASSEGAAYNEQFF. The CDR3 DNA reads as TGTGCCAGCAGTGAGGGGGCGGCCTACAATGAGCAGTTCTTC.

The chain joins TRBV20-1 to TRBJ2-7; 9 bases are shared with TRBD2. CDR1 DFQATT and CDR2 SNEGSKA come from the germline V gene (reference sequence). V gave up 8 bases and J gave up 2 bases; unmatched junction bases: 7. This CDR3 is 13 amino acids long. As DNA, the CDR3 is TGCAGTACACTAGCGGGCGAGGCCTACGAGCAGTACTTC. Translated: CSTLAGEAYEQYF.

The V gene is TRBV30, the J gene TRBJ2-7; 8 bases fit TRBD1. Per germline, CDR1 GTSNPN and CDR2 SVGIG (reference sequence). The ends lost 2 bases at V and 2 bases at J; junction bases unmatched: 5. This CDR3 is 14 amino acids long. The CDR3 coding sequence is TGTGCCTGGAGTAAGCCGGACAGGGCCTACGAGCAGTACTTC. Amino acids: CAWSKPDRAYEQYF.

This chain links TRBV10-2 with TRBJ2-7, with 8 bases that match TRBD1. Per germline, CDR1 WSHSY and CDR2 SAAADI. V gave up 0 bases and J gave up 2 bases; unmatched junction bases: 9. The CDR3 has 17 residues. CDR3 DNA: TGCGCCAGCAGTGAGTCGCACAGGGGGGCGCACCCCTACGAGCAGTACTTC. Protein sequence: CASSESHRGAHPYEQYF.

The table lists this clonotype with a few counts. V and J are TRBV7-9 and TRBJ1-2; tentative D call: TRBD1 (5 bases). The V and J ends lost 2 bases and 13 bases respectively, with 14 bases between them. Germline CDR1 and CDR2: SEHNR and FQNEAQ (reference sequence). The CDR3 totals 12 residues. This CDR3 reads CASSLLGGVATF. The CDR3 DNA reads TGTGCCAGCAGCTTACTTGGAGGGGTCGCCACCTTC.

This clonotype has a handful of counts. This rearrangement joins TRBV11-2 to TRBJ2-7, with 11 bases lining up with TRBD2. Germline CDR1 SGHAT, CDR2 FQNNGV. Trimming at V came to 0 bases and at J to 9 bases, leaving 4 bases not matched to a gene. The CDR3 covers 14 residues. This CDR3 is CASSLELAGVVQYF. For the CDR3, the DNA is TGTGCCAGCAGCTTAGAACTAGCGGGGGTTGTGCAGTACTTC.

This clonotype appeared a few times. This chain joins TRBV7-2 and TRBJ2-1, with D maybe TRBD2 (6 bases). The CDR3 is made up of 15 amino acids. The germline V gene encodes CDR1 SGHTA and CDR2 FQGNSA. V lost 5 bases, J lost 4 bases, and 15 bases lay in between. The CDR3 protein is CASSPPQRAYNEQFF. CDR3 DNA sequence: TGTGCCAGCAGCCCCCCCCAGCGGGCGTACAATGAGCAGTTCTTC.

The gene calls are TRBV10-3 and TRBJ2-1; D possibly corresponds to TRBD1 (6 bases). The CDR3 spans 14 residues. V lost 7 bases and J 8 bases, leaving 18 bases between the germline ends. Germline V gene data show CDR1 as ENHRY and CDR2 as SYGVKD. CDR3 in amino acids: CAITVSRGTDEQFF. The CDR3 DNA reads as TGTGCCATCACCGTATCCAGGGGAACGGATGAGCAGTTCTTC.

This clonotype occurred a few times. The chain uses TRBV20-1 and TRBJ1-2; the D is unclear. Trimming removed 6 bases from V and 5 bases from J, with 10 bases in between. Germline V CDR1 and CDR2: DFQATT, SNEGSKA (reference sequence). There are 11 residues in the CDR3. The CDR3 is CSATNKYGYTF. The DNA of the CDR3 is TGCAGTGCCACCAACAAGTATGGCTACACCTTC.

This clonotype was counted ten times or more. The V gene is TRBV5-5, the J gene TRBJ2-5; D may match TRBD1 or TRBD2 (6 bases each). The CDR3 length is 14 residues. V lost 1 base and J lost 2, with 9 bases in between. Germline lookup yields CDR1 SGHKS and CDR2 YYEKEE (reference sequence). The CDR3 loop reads CASSLIGGQETQYF. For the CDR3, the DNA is TGTGCCAGCAGCTTGATAGGGGGGCAAGAGACCCAGTACTTC.

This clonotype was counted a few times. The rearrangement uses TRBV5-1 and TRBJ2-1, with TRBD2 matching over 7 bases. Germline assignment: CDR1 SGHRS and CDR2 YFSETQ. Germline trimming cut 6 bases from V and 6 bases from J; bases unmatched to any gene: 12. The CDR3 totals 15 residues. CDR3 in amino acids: CASTGEAGELNEQFF. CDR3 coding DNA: TGCGCCAGCACCGGGGAGGCGGGAGAACTCAATGAGCAGTTCTTC.

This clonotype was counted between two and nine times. The chain's CDR3 is CASSPSLPNEQFF. The CDR3 DNA is TGTGCCAGCAGCCCCTCCCTACCCAATGAGCAGTTCTTC. The chain uses TRBV7-3 and TRBJ2-1; D is undetermined. Germline assignment: CDR1 SGHTA and CDR2 FQGTGA. Trimming stripped 5 bases from V and 6 bases from J, with 11 bases between. The CDR3 runs to 13 residues.

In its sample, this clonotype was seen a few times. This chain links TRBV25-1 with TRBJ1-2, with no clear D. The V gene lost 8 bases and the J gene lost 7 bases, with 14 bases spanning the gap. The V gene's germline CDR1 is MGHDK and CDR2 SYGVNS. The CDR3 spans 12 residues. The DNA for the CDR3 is TGTGCCAGCGCGGGTCCCCTGGGTGGCTACACCTTC. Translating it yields CASAGPLGGYTF.

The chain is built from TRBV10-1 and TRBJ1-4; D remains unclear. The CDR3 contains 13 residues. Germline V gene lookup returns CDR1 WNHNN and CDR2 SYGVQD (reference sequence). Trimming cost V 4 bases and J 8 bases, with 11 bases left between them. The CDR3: CASSGRLKEKLFF. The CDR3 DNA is TGCGCCAGCAGTGGCAGACTGAAAGAAAAACTGTTTTTT.

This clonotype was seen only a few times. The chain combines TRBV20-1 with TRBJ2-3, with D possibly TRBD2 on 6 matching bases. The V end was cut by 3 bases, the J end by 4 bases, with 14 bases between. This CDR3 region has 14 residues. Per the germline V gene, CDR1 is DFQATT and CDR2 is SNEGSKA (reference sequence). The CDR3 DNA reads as TGCAGTGCTAGTCGAGAACTAGCAGCAGATACGCAGTATTTT. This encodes CSASRELAADTQYF.

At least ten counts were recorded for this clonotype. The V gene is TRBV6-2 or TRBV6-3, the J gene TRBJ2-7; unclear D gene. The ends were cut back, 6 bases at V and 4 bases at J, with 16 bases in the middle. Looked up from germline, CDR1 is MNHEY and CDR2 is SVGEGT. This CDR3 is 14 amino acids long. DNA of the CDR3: TGTGCCAGCAGACTACGACAAGGGCGGTACGAGCAGTACTTC. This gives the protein CASRLRQGRYEQYF.

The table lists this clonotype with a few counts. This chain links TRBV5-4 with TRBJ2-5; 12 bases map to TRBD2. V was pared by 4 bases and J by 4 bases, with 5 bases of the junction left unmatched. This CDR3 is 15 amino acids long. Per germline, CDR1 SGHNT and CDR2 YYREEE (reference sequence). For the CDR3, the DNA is TGTGCCAGCAGCATGACTAGCGGGGGAATAGAGACCCAGTACTTC. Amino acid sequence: CASSMTSGGIETQYF.

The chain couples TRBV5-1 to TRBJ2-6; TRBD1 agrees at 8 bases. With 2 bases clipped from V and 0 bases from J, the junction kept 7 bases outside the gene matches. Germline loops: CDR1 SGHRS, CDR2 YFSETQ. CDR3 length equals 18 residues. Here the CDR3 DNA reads TGCGCCAGCAGCTTCGGACAGGGAGGCAACTCTGGGGCCAACGTCCTGACTTTC. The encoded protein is CASSFGQGGNSGANVLTF.

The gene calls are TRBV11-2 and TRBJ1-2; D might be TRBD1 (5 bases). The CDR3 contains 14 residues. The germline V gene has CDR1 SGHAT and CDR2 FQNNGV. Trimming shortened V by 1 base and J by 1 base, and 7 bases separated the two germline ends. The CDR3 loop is CASSLVGVNYGYTF. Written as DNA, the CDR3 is TGTGCCAGCAGCTTAGTAGGGGTTAACTATGGCTACACCTTC.

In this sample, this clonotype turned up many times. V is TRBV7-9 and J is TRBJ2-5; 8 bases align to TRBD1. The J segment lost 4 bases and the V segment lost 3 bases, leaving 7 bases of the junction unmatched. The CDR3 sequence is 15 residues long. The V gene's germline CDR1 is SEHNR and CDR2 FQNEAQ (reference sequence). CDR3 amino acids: CASSFDRGGGETQYF. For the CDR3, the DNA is TGTGCCAGCAGCTTTGACAGGGGTGGAGGAGAGACCCAGTACTTC.

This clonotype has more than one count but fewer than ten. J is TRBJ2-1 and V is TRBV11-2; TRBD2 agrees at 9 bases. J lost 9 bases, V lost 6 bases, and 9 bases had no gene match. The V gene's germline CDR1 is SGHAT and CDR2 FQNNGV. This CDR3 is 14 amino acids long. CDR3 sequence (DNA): TGTGCCAGCAGACCCCTAGCGGGAAGTAGTGAGCAGTTCTTC. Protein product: CASRPLAGSSEQFF. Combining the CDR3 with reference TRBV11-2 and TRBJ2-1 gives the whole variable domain EAGVAQSPRYKIIEKRQSVAFWCNPISGHATLYWYQQILGQGPKLLIQFQNNGVVDDSQLPKDRFSAERLKGVDSTLKIQPAKLEDSAVYLCASRPLAGSSEQFFGPGTRLTVL.

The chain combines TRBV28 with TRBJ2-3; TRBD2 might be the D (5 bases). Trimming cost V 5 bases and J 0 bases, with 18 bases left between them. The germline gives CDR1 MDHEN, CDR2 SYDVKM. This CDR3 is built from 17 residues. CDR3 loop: CASSPLEGVPSTDTQYF. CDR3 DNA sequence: TGTGCCAGCAGTCCCTTAGAGGGAGTGCCCAGCACAGATACGCAGTATTTT.

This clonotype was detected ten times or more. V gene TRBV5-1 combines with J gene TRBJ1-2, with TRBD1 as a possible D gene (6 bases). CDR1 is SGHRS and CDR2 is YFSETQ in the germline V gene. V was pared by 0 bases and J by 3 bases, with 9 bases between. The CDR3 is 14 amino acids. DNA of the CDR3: TGCGCCAGCAGCTTGGTTAAGGGGGACTATGGCTACACCTTC. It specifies CASSLVKGDYGYTF.

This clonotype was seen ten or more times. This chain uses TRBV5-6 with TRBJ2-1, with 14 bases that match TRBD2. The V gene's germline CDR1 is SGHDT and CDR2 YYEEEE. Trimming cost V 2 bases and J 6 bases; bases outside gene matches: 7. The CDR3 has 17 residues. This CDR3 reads CASSFDYGTSGSNEQFF. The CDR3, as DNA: TGTGCCAGCAGCTTTGACTACGGGACTAGCGGGAGCAATGAGCAGTTCTTC.

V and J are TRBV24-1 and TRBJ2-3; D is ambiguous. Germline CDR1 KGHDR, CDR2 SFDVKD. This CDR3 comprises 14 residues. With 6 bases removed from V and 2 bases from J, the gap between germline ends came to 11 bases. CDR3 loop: CATSRGRYTDTQYF. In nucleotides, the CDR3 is TGTGCCACCAGTCGAGGCCGCTACACAGATACGCAGTATTTT.

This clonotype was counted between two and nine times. This CDR3 reads CASSYFYEQFF. The CDR3 DNA sequence: TGTGCCAGCAGCTACTTCTATGAGCAGTTCTTC. The chain carries TRBV7-9 and TRBJ2-1; unclear D gene. Deletions cut 4 bases from V and 8 bases from J, with 6 bases between. CDR1 is SEHNR, CDR2 FQNEAQ, per germline (reference sequence). The CDR3 is 11 residues long.